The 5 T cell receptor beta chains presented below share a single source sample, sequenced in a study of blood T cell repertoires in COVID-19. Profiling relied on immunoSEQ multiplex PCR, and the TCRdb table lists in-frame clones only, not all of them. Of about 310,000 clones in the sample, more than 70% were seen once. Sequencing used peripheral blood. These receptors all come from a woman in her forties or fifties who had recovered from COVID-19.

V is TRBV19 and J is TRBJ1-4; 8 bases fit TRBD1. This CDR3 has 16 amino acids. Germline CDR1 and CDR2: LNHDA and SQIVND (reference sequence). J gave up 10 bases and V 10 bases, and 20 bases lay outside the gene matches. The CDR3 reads CATASGQGRLNGKLFF. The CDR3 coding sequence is TGTGCCACGGCTTCTGGACAGGGACGGTTAAACGGAAAACTGTTTTTT.

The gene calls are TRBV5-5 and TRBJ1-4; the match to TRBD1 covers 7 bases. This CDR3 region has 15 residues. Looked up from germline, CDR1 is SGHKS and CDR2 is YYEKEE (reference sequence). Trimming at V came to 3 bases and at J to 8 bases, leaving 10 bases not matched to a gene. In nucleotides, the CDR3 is TGTGCCAGCAGCTCTACAGGGGAAGTAGGCGAAAAACTGTTTTTT. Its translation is CASSSTGEVGEKLFF.

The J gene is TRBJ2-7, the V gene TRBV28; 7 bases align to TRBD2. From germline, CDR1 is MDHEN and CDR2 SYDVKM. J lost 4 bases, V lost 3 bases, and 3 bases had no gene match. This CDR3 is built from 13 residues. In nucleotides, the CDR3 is TGTGCCAGCAGTTTCCCCGGGAGGTACGAGCAGTACTTC. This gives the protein CASSFPGRYEQYF.

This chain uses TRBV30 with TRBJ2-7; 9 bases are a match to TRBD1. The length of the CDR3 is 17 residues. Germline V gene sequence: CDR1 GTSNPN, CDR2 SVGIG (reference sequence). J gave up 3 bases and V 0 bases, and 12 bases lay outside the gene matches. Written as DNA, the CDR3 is TGTGCCTGGAGTGTTAGGGGATTCGGGACAGGGATCTACGAGCAGTACTTC. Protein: CAWSVRGFGTGIYEQYF.

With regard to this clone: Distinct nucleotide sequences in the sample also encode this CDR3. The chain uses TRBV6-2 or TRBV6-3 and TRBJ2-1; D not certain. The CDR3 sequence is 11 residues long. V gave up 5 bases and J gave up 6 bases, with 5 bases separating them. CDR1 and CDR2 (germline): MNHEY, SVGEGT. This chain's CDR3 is CASSTGNEQFF. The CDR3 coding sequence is TGTGCCAGCAGTACGGGCAATGAGCAGTTCTTC.